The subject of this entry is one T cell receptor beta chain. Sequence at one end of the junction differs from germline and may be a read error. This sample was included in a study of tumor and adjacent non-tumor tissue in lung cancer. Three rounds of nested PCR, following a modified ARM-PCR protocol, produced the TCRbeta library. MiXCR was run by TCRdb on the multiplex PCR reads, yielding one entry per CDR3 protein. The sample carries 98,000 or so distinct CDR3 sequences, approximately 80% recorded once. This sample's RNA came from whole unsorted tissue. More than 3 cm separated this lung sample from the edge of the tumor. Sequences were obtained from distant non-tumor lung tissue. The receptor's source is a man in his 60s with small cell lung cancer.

CDR3 in amino acids: CASILMDRGETRYF. The DNA of the CDR3 is TGTGCCAGCATTTTAATGGACAGGGGAGAGACCCGGTACTTC. This chain links TRBV12-3 or TRBV12-4 with TRBJ2-5; 9 nucleotides align to TRBD1. The CDR3 totals 14 residues.